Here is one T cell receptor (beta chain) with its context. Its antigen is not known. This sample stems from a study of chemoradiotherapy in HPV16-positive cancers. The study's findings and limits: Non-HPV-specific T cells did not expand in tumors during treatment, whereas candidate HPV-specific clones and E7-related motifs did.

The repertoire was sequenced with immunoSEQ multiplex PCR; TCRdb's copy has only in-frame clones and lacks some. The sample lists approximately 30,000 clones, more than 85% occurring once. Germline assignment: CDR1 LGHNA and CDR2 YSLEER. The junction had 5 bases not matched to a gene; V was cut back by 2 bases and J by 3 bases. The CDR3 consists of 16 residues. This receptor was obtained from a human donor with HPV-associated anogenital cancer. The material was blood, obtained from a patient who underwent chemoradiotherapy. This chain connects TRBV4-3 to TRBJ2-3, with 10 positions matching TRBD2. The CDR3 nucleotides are TGCGCCAGCAGCCAAAGCGTAGCGGGGGGAACAGATACGCAGTATTTT. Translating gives CASSQSVAGGTDTQYF.